These 32 T cell receptor beta chains came from one sample sequenced in a study of T cell changes during pregnancy in multiple sclerosis. Libraries were prepared by immunoSEQ multiplex PCR; TCRdb keeps only in-frame clonotypes and omits some of them. Of 40,000 to 50,000 clones in the sample, approximately 92% were seen once. Sample: CD4+ T cells from peripheral blood mononuclear cells, taken in the first trimester of pregnancy. These receptors all stem from a female donor with multiple sclerosis, enrolled in a pregnancy study.

V is TRBV23-1 and J is TRBJ1-5; no reliable D call. TRBV23-1 is placed among ORFs of uncertain function. CDR3 size: 18 residues. V dropped 7 bases and J dropped 0 bases, with 22 bases sitting between them. The CDR3 DNA reads TGCGCCAGCACCCAAACCGCAAGGTTAGGAGATAGCAATCAGCCCCAGCATTTT. Residues: CASTQTARLGDSNQPQHF.

This clone was found a few times. The CDR3 reads CASSQRTGQGYGYTF. CDR3 sequence (DNA): TGCGCCAGCAGCCAAAGGACAGGGCAAGGCTATGGCTACACCTTC. The chain couples TRBV4-1 to TRBJ1-2; the match to TRBD1 covers 8 bases. The CDR3 has 15 amino acids. After removal of 2 bases from V and 4 bases from J, the junction contained 6 bases not matched to a gene. Germline CDR1 is MGHRA and CDR2 is YSYEKL.

The rearrangement joins TRBV7-9 to TRBJ1-4; D is unclear. The CDR3 has 15 residues. The V end was cut by 1 base, the J end by 5 bases, with 11 bases between. Germline-derived CDR1 and CDR2 are SEHNR and FQNEAQ (reference sequence). This CDR3 is CASSLVSGQNEKLFF. CDR3 in DNA: TGTGCCAGCAGCTTAGTGTCAGGCCAAAATGAAAAACTGTTTTTT.

This clone was seen a single time. This rearrangement joins TRBV7-9 to TRBJ2-7, with TRBD1 matching over 9 bases. The J segment lost 0 bases and the V segment lost 4 bases, leaving 13 bases of the junction unmatched. This CDR3 spans 18 amino acids. Per germline, CDR1 SEHNR and CDR2 FQNEAQ (reference sequence). Here the CDR3 DNA reads TGTGCCAGCAGCTCCCCGCACCTGACAGGGGGTCTCTCCTACGAGCAGTACTTC. Encoded protein: CASSSPHLTGGLSYEQYF.

The chain links TRBV5-6 to TRBJ1-2; no definite D call. This CDR3 spans 11 amino acids. The germline gives CDR1 SGHDT, CDR2 YYEEEE. V dropped 3 bases and J dropped 8 bases, with 8 bases sitting between them. This chain's CDR3 is CASSWESGYTF. CDR3 DNA: TGTGCCAGCAGCTGGGAGAGCGGCTACACCTTC.

This chain joins TRBV5-1 and TRBJ2-3, with TRBD1 as a possible D gene (5 bases). The CDR3 has 17 amino acids. The V end was cut by 3 bases, the J end by 0 bases, with 17 bases between. The germline gives CDR1 SGHRS, CDR2 YFSETQ. The DNA of the CDR3 is TGCGCCAGCAGCTCGGACCTAACAGGATCTAGCACAGATACGCAGTATTTT. It yields the protein CASSSDLTGSSTDTQYF.

The chain employs TRBV28 and TRBJ1-4; the D gene is possibly TRBD1 (5 bases). The V gene lost 11 bases and the J gene lost 10 bases, with 14 bases spanning the gap. Germline V lookup: CDR1 MDHEN, CDR2 SYDVKM. This CDR3 is 11 amino acids long. CDR3 region: CAGGVYGKLFF. The CDR3 DNA sequence: TGTGCCGGAGGGGTGTATGGAAAACTGTTTTTT.

The chain recombines TRBV10-1 with TRBJ2-3, with TRBD2 matching 13 bases. The V gene's germline CDR1 is WNHNN and CDR2 SYGVQD (reference sequence). V was clipped by 4 bases and J by 5 bases; unmatched bases: 6. The CDR3 sequence is 16 residues long. The CDR3 bases are TGCGCCAGCAGTGGGCGACTAGCGGGAGGCGAAGATACGCAGTATTTT. Its protein product is CASSGRLAGGEDTQYF.

This clone was observed a few times. The chain employs TRBV6-1 and TRBJ2-7; 7 positions agree with TRBD1. The CDR3 extends over 12 amino acids. CDR1 is MNHNS and CDR2 is SASEGT in the germline V gene. Trimming removed 6 bases from V and 5 bases from J; junction bases left unmatched: 4. The CDR3: CASRNDRDEQYF. The CDR3 nucleotides read TGTGCCAGCAGAAACGACAGGGACGAGCAGTACTTC.

The chain couples TRBV2 to TRBJ1-5, with 7 bases lining up with TRBD1. V gave up 2 bases and J gave up 3 bases; unmatched junction bases: 10. The CDR3 extends over 17 amino acids. Germline CDR1 SNHLY, CDR2 FYNNEI. CDR3 region: CASSEPTGTPLNQPQHF. CDR3 coding DNA: TGTGCCAGCAGTGAACCGACAGGGACCCCCCTCAATCAGCCCCAGCATTTT.

This chain links TRBV5-1 with TRBJ2-7; 10 bases match TRBD2. V shed 2 bases and J 7 bases; nucleotides not matched to a gene: 6. Per germline, CDR1 SGHRS and CDR2 YFSETQ. The CDR3 has 14 amino acids. The CDR3 DNA is TGCGCCAGCAGCTTAGTAGCGGGAGGTGATGAGCAGTACTTC. Translating gives CASSLVAGGDEQYF.

This chain links TRBV29-1 with TRBJ1-1, with TRBD1 matching 10 bases. In germline, CDR1 is SQVTM, CDR2 ANQGSEA. There are 17 residues in the CDR3. V dropped 3 bases and J dropped 2; count of bases not matched to a gene: 12. CDR3 sequence: CSVEGRDRGKPNTEAFF. The CDR3 nucleotides are TGCAGCGTTGAGGGGCGGGACAGGGGTAAACCAAACACTGAAGCTTTCTTT.

The chain carries TRBV9 and TRBJ1-5; no firm D call. The V end lost 2 bases, the J end lost 1 base, and 7 bases lay between the germline ends. This CDR3 comprises 14 residues. Germline V gene data show CDR1 as SGDLS and CDR2 as YYNGEE. CDR3 sequence reads: CASSVDSSNQPQHF. The CDR3 DNA follows: TGTGCCAGCAGCGTGGACTCGAGCAATCAGCCCCAGCATTTT. The entire variable domain, with the rest obtained from reference TRBV9 and TRBJ1-5, is as follows: DSGVTQTPKHLITATGQRVTLRCSPRSGDLSVYWYQQSLDQGLQFLIQYYNGEERAKGNILERFSAQQFPDLHSELNLSSLELGDSALYFCASSVDSSNQPQHFGDGTRLSIL.

The table lists this clone with a count of one. V usage is TRBV28 and J usage is TRBJ2-7; weak D call: TRBD2 (5 bases). Per the germline V gene, CDR1 is MDHEN and CDR2 is SYDVKM. The CDR3 is 12 residues long. V gave up 5 bases and J gave up 5 bases, with 10 bases separating them. Written as DNA, the CDR3 is TGTGCCAGCAGTCCCCTCGGGGACGAGCAGTACTTC. Protein: CASSPLGDEQYF.

This clone was picked up one time. J is TRBJ1-2 and V is TRBV28, with 7 bases aligning to TRBD1. J lost 4 bases, V lost 8 bases, and 4 bases had no gene match. The CDR3 has 12 amino acids. Germline CDR1 MDHEN, CDR2 SYDVKM. This CDR3 is CASAGGGYGYTF. The CDR3 coding sequence is TGTGCCAGCGCAGGGGGTGGCTATGGCTACACCTTC.

J is TRBJ2-2 and V is TRBV6-1; D is uncertain. V lost 1 base and J lost 7, with 13 bases in between. The CDR3 totals 15 residues. CDR1 is MNHNS, CDR2 SASEGT, per germline. In nucleotides, the CDR3 is TGTGCCAGCAGTGAAGGAGGTTGGGTTGGCGGGGAGCTGTTTTTT. Amino acids: CASSEGGWVGGELFF.

The rearrangement links TRBV10-1 to TRBJ2-1; 8 nucleotides align to TRBD2. The CDR3 has 14 residues. CDR1 is WNHNN and CDR2 is SYGVQD in the germline V gene (reference sequence). V gave up 3 bases and J gave up 3 bases; unmatched junction bases: 1. The CDR3 loop is CASSESGSYNEQFF. Written as DNA, the CDR3 is TGCGCCAGCAGTGAAAGCGGGAGCTACAATGAGCAGTTCTTC.

V is TRBV5-1 and J is TRBJ2-7; the match to TRBD2 covers 9 bases. From germline, CDR1 is SGHRS and CDR2 YFSETQ. The V gene end was trimmed by 0 bases and the J gene end by 2 bases; junction bases not matched to a gene: 3. The CDR3 sequence is 15 residues long. The chain's CDR3 is CASSLGASGAYEQYF. The CDR3 nucleotides read TGCGCCAGCAGCTTGGGGGCTAGCGGGGCCTACGAGCAGTACTTC.

V is TRBV7-2 and J is TRBJ1-2; D possibly corresponds to TRBD1 (5 bases). Germline V gene data show CDR1 as SGHTA and CDR2 as FQGNSA. The V end was cut by 4 bases, the J end by 6 bases, with 21 bases between. The CDR3 totals 16 residues. DNA for the CDR3: TGTGCCAGCAGCTCAGCGGGGAGGGGCGTTTTGGATGGCTACACCTTC. Translation gives CASSSAGRGVLDGYTF.

The CDR3 DNA follows: TGTGCCAGCAGTTACGAGGGGGCGAACACTGAAGCTTTCTTT. Translation: CASSYEGANTEAFF. The J gene is TRBJ1-1, the V gene TRBV6-5; 7 bases fit TRBD1. This CDR3 spans 14 amino acids. Germline V lookup: CDR1 MNHEY, CDR2 SVGAGI. The junction had 1 base not matched to a gene; V was cut back by 2 bases and J by 1 base.

The V and J genes are TRBV6-1 and TRBJ2-1; 13 bases fit TRBD2. With V trimmed by 0 bases and J by 8 bases, 7 bases remained unmatched. This CDR3 contains 17 residues. Germline V gene sequence: CDR1 MNHNS, CDR2 SASEGT. Written as DNA, the CDR3 is TGTGCCAGCAGTGAAGCTAGGGGACTAGCGGGAAGGGATGAGCAGTTCTTC. This codes for CASSEARGLAGRDEQFF.

The rearrangement uses TRBV30 and TRBJ1-6, with D tentatively TRBD1 (6 bases). This CDR3 comprises 14 residues. Trimming removed 1 base at V and 8 bases at J, with 12 bases between. Germline loops: CDR1 GTSNPN, CDR2 SVGIG (reference sequence). The CDR3 protein is CAWSAGQPDSPLHF. The CDR3 DNA follows: TGTGCCTGGAGTGCCGGACAGCCGGATTCACCCCTCCACTTT.

This rearrangement joins TRBV5-1 to TRBJ2-6, with D unclear. Germline-derived CDR1 and CDR2 are SGHRS and YFSETQ. The CDR3 loop spans 15 amino acids. Deletions cut 4 bases from V and 2 bases from J, with 10 bases between. CDR3 protein: CASSPDGAGANVLTF. CDR3 in DNA: TGCGCCAGCAGCCCCGACGGAGCTGGGGCCAACGTCCTGACTTTC.

CDR3: CASSVSMNTEAFF. DNA of the CDR3: TGTGCCAGCAGCGTATCAATGAACACTGAAGCTTTCTTT. This chain links TRBV9 with TRBJ1-1; D not resolved. The V gene lost 1 base and the J gene lost 0 bases, with 4 bases spanning the gap. The CDR3 has 13 amino acids. In germline, CDR1 is SGDLS, CDR2 YYNGEE.

The J gene is TRBJ1-4, the V gene TRBV4-2, with TRBD1 matching 9 bases. Trimming took 2 bases from V and 8 from J; bases not matched to a gene: 6. CDR1 is LGHNA, CDR2 YNFKEQ, per germline. CDR3 size: 15 residues. CDR3: CASSQKTGGWEKLFF. In nucleotides, the CDR3 is TGTGCCAGCAGCCAAAAAACAGGGGGCTGGGAAAAACTGTTTTTT.

The CDR3 DNA sequence: TGCAGCGTTTCCCTGCGCTCTGGAAACACCATATATTTT. It encodes CSVSLRSGNTIYF. The chain combines TRBV29-1 with TRBJ1-3; unclear D gene. Between the trimmed V and J ends, which lost 5 bases and 0 bases, there was a span of 8 bases. Germline values: CDR1 SQVTM, CDR2 ANQGSEA. The CDR3 contains 13 residues.

The chain is built from TRBV11-2 and TRBJ2-1; 10 nucleotides match TRBD2. Germline V gene sequence: CDR1 SGHAT, CDR2 FQNNGV. Trimming removed 5 bases from V and 4 bases from J; junction bases left unmatched: 5. CDR3 length: 15 amino acids. The CDR3: CASSQSTSGYNEQFF. The CDR3 nucleotides are TGTGCCAGCAGCCAATCGACTAGCGGGTACAATGAGCAGTTCTTC.

The chain employs TRBV27 and TRBJ2-1; TRBD2 matches 8 bases. The germline CDR1 and CDR2 sequences are MNHEY and SMNVEV (reference sequence). The junction had 9 bases not matched to a gene; V was cut back by 7 bases and J by 4 bases. This CDR3 has 15 amino acids. CDR3 in amino acids: CASKPSGSGYNEQFF. The CDR3 DNA follows: TGTGCCAGCAAGCCAAGCGGGAGTGGTTACAATGAGCAGTTCTTC.

The rearrangement joins TRBV19 to TRBJ2-2, with 8 bases lining up with TRBD1. Germline CDR1 LNHDA, CDR2 SQIVND (reference sequence). The CDR3 is made up of 14 amino acids. After removal of 5 bases from V and 3 bases from J, the junction contained 2 bases not matched to a gene. The CDR3 sequence: CASSQGADTGELFF. In DNA, the CDR3 is TGTGCCAGTAGTCAGGGGGCGGACACCGGGGAGCTGTTTTTT.

This rearrangement joins TRBV6-5 to TRBJ1-1; no reliable D call. The germline CDR1 and CDR2 sequences are MNHEY and SVGAGI. The V gene lost 8 bases and the J gene lost 1 base, with 14 bases spanning the gap. CDR3 length: 14 amino acids. DNA for the CDR3: TGTGCCAGCGGTGAAATGGCGGCGAACACTGAAGCTTTCTTT. Protein: CASGEMAANTEAFF.

The chain uses TRBV25-1 and TRBJ1-5; tentative D call: TRBD1 (5 bases). In germline, CDR1 is MGHDK, CDR2 SYGVNS. Trimming removed 6 bases from V and 3 bases from J, with 12 bases in between. The CDR3 is 14 residues long. The CDR3 sequence is CASRDQGDNQPQHF. The CDR3 DNA follows: TGTGCCAGCAGGGACCAGGGCGACAATCAGCCCCAGCATTTT.

This clone has just one count. V is TRBV18 and J is TRBJ1-2; 7 bases are shared with TRBD1. CDR3 size: 15 residues. Germline-derived CDR1 and CDR2 are KGHSH and LQKENI. The junction had 12 bases not matched to a gene; V was cut back by 3 bases and J by 8 bases. This chain's CDR3 is CASSPLRTGLGGYTF. The CDR3 DNA sequence: TGTGCCAGCTCACCCTTAAGGACAGGCCTCGGAGGCTACACCTTC.